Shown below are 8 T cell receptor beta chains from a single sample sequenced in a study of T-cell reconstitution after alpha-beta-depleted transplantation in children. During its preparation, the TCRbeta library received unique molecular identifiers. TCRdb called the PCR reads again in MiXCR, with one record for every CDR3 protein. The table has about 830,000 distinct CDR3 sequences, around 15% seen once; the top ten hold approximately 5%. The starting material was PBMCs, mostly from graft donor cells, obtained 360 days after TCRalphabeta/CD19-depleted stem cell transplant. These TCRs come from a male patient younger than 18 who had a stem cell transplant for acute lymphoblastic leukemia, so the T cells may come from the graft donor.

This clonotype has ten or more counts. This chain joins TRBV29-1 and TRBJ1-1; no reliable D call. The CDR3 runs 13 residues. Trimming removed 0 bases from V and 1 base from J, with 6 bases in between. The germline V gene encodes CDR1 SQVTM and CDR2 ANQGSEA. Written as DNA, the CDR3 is TGCAGCGTTGAAGATCGGAGGAACACTGAAGCTTTCTTT. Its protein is CSVEDRRNTEAFF.

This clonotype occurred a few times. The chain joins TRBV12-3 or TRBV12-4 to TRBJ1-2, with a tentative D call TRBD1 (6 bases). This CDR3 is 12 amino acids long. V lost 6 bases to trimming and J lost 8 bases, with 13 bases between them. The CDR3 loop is CASSGGARGYTF. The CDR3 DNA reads TGTGCCAGCAGCGGGGGGGCCCGGGGCTACACCTTC.

This CDR3 reads CSSSRTGQETQYF. CDR3 bases: TGCAGCTCCTCACGGACAGGCCAAGAGACCCAGTACTTC. This chain connects TRBV29-1 to TRBJ2-5, with 7 bases matching TRBD1. Germline V CDR1 and CDR2: SQVTM, ANQGSEA. With 8 bases clipped from V and 1 base from J, the junction kept 7 bases outside the gene matches. The CDR3 runs to 13 residues.

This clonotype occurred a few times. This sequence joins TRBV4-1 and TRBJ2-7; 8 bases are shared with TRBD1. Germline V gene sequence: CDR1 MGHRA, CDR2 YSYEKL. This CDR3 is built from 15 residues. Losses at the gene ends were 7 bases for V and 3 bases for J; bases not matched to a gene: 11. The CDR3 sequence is CASTDDRGTLYEQYF. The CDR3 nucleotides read TGCGCCAGCACAGATGACAGGGGAACCCTCTACGAGCAGTACTTC.

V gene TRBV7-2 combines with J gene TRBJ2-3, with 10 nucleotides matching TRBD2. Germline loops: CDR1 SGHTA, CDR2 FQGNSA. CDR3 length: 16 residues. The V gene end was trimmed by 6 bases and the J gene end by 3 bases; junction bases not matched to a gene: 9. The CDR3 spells CASRSPAGGVTDTQYF. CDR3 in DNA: TGTGCCAGCAGGTCGCCAGCGGGAGGGGTAACAGATACGCAGTATTTT.

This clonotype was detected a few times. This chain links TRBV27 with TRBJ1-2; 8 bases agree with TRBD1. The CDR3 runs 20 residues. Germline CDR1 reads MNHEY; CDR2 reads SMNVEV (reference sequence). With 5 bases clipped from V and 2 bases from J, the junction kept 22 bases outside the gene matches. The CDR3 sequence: CASSTNLLGQGGTPNYGYTF. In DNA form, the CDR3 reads TGTGCCAGCAGTACCAACCTCCTCGGACAGGGTGGGACCCCAAACTATGGCTACACCTTC.

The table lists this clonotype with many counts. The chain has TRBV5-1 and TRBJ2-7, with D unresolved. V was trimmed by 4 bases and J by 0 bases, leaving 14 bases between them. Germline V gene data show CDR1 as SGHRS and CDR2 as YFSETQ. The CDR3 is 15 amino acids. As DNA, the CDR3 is TGCGCCAGCAGCAGTGGTCAGGCCAGCTCCTACGAGCAGTACTTC. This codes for CASSSGQASSYEQYF.

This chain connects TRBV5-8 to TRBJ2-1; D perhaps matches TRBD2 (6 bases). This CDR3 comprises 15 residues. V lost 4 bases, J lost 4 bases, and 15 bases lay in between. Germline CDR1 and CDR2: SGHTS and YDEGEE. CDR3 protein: CASSPLGGKYNEQFF. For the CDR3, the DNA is TGTGCCAGCAGCCCCCTGGGGGGAAAGTACAATGAGCAGTTCTTC. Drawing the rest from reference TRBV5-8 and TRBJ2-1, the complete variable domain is EAGVTQSPTHLIKTRGQQATLRCSPISGHTSVYWYQQALGLGLQFLLWYDEGEERNRGNFPPRFSGRQFPNYSSELNVNALELEDSALYLCASSPLGGKYNEQFFGPGTRLTVL.